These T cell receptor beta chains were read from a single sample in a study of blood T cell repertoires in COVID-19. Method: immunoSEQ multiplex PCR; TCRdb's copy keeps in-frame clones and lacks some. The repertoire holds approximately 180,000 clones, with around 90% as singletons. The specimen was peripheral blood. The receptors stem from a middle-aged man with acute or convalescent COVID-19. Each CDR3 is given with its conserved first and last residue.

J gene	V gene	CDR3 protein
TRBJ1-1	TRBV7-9	CASSLGTATEAFF
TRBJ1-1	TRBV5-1	CASSLGTGPTEAFF
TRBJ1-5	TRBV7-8	CASSLGTVNQPQHF
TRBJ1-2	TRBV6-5	CASRFTGNYGYTF
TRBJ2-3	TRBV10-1	CASSEGGGTDTQYF
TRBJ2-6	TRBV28	CASSPFQLGGVVSGANVLTF
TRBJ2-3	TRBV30	CAWTVRGSDTQYF
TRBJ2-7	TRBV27	CASSLGTGGNEQYF
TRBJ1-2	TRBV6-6	CASTGQGGEGYTF
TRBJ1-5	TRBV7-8	CASSLETGRNQPQHF
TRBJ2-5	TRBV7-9	CASSPGLAGEETQYF
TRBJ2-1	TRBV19	CASSIMGGARNEQFF
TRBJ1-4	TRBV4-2	CASSQETRRGEKLFF
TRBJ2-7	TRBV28	CASRTSGAYEQYF
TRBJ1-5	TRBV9	CASSVEGENQPQHF
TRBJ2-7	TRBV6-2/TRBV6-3	CASSYRGDSYEQYF
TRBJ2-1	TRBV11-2	CASSPRTSGRNEQFF
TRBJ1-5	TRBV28	CASRETGYQPQHF
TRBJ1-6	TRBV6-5	CASSYDRGGSPLHF
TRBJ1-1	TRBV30	CAWDPPLSTGVWYTEAFF
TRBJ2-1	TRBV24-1	CATSDLAGGKNEQFF
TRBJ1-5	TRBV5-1	CASSLGGIGQPQHF
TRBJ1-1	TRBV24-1	CATSDPATGNTEAFF
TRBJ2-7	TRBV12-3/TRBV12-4	CASSQGETYEQYF
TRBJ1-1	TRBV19	CASRSTAGGTEAFF
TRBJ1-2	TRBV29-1	CSISGQGRGGYTF
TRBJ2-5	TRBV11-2	CASSLDPRAREETQYF
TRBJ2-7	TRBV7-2	CASSLKPGQGFYEQYF
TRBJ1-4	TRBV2	CASSPQGITEKLFF
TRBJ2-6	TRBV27	CASSSTVSGANVLTF
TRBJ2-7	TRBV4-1	CASSQRLAGLGYEQYF
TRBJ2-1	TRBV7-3	CASSLMGYEQFF
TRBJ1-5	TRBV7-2	CASSRTGGQPQHF
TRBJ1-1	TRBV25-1	CASSGTLNTEAFF
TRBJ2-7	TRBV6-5	CASSYGGASSYEQYF
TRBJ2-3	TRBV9	CASSVSSGGAGADTQYF
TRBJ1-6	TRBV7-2	CASSLFVPTSRFYNSPLHF
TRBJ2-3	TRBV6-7	CASIRDRADSDTQYF
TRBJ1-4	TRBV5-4	CASSAQQGAGEKLFF